The clone carrying this TCR beta chain has just a few counts. The antigen is not known. CDR3 length equals 13 residues. The V and J ends lost 2 bases and 1 base respectively, with 2 bases between them. The V gene's germline CDR1 is SGHTA and CDR2 FQGNSA. This entry comes from a study of blood T cells in healthy people across ages. Points from the study as a whole: Diversity estimates drawn from one million T cells were deemed underestimates. The fall in TCR beta diversity per million T cells was roughly linear with age. There was no known CMV status for donors, so expanded clonotype changes were possibly confounded.

Primed by a sample-barcoded 5' primer and a J-beta primer mix, a second PCR proceeded for 7 to 11 cycles. TCRdb re-called the 5' RACE reads through MiXCR, storing one row per CDR3 protein. Of roughly 1,800,000 distinct CDR3 sequences listed, roughly 49% are singletons. This chain joins TRBV7-2 and TRBJ2-2, with D unresolved. Sequencing input: blood. The sequence came from a woman aged 35 to 49 in good health. The chain's CDR3 is CASSLMNTGELFF. The CDR3 DNA is TGTGCCAGCAGCTTAATGAACACCGGGGAGCTGTTTTTT.